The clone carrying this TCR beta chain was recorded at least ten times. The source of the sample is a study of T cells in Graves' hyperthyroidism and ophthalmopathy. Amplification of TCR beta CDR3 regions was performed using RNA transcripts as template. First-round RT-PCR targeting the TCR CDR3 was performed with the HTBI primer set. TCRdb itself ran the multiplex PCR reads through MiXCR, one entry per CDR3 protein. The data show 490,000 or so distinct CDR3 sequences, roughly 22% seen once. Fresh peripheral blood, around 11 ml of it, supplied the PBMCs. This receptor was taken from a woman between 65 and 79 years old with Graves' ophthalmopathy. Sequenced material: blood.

As DNA, the CDR3 is TGCAGCGTTGTAGGGCGGAACACTGAAGCTTTCTTT. It yields the protein CSVVGRNTEAFF. This chain uses TRBV29-1 with TRBJ1-1; D gene unclear. Germline V gene data show CDR1 as SQVTM and CDR2 as ANQGSEA. The ends were cut back, 4 bases at V and 1 base at J, with 7 bases in the middle. The CDR3 totals 12 residues.